Listed below are T cell receptor beta chains from one sample, sequenced in a study of OX40 agonist ivuxolimab in advanced cancers. Measured with immunoSEQ multiplex PCR; TCRdb has only the in-frame clones, and not every one. The sample has 30,000 to 40,000 clones, around 89% seen once. Sequencing was performed on CD4+ or CD8+ T cells sorted from blood, taken in a trial of the OX40 agonist ivuxolimab. These receptor sequences come from an adult with an advanced solid tumor such as melanoma, head and neck, liver or kidney cancer. Each CDR3 is given with its conserved first and last residue. The D gene is left open where the match is weak. Clone sizes are given selectively: once, few, many, or a class where the clone is expanded.

V gene,clone size,J gene,D gene,CDR3 protein,CDR3 DNA
TRBV6-4,NA,TRBJ2-7,NA,CASSAVWHDEQYF,TGTGCCAGCAGTGCCGTATGGCATGACGAGCAGTACTTC
TRBV10-3,NA,TRBJ2-1,TRBD1,CATGDSQGGNEQFF,TGTGCCACCGGGGACAGCCAAGGGGGAAATGAGCAGTTCTTC
TRBV5-4,NA,TRBJ1-2,TRBD1,CASSWDRGDGYTF,TGTGCCAGCAGCTGGGACAGGGGGGACGGCTACACCTTC
TRBV28,NA,TRBJ2-1,NA,CASSLYNEQFF,TGTGCCAGCAGTTTATACAATGAGCAGTTCTTC
TRBV19,NA,TRBJ2-7,NA,CASGFSYEQYF,TGTGCCAGCGGATTCTCCTACGAGCAGTACTTC
TRBV15,NA,TRBJ2-1,NA,CATRGTTRSYNEQFF,TGTGCCACCCGGGGGACCACTCGTTCCTACAATGAGCAGTTCTTC
TRBV27,once,TRBJ1-4,TRBD1,CASRGTGQPQGKLFF,TGTGCCAGCAGGGGGACGGGACAGCCCCAGGGAAAACTGTTTTTT
TRBV6-6,NA,TRBJ2-7,TRBD1,CASSYGTAGSYEQYF,TGTGCCAGCAGTTACGGGACAGCCGGCTCCTACGAGCAGTACTTC
TRBV4-1,NA,TRBJ1-1,NA,CASSQDGPNTEAFF,TGCGCCAGCAGCCAAGATGGACCGAACACTGAAGCTTTCTTT
TRBV6-4,NA,TRBJ2-5,TRBD2,CASSYRLAAQETQYF,TGTGCCAGCAGTTACCGACTAGCGGCACAAGAGACCCAGTACTTC
TRBV4-1,NA,TRBJ2-7,NA,CASSQVAGDFNEQYF,TGCGCCAGCAGCCAAGTGGCAGGGGATTTCAACGAGCAGTACTTC
TRBV6-1,NA,TRBJ2-7,NA,CASSEGGWGEQYF,TGTGCCAGCAGTGAGGGGGGATGGGGTGAGCAGTACTTC
TRBV12-5,NA,TRBJ1-4,NA,CASGLVDGVEKLFF,TGTGCTAGTGGTTTGGTGGATGGTGTTGAAAAACTGTTTTTT
TRBV12-5,NA,TRBJ1-1,NA,CASGWGLTEAFF,TGTGCTAGTGGATGGGGTTTAACTGAAGCTTTCTTT
TRBV9,NA,TRBJ2-3,NA,CASSVADTQYF,TGTGCCAGCAGCGTAGCAGATACGCAGTATTTT
TRBV30,NA,TRBJ1-1,TRBD1,CASLGQGVTEAFF,TGTGCCTCACTTGGACAGGGGGTCACTGAAGCTTTCTTT
TRBV6-6,NA,TRBJ2-7,NA,CASSYSQKSTYEQYF,TGTGCCAGCAGTTACTCACAGAAATCAACATACGAGCAGTACTTC
TRBV15,NA,TRBJ2-1,NA,CATSSFSRGEQFF,TGTGCCACCAGCAGCTTTTCTCGGGGGGAGCAGTTCTTC
TRBV7-9,NA,TRBJ2-7,TRBD1,CASSPGTGNHEQYF,TGTGCCAGCAGCCCCGGGACAGGGAACCACGAGCAGTACTTC
TRBV7-2,NA,TRBJ1-1,NA,CASSLGGYREGTEAFF,TGTGCCAGCAGCTTAGGTGGGTACAGGGAGGGCACTGAAGCTTTCTTT
TRBV27,once,TRBJ2-1,NA,CASSLFGAYNEQFF,TGTGCCAGCAGTTTATTCGGGGCCTACAATGAGCAGTTCTTC
TRBV2,NA,TRBJ1-2,NA,CASSDREGDYGYTF,TGTGCCAGCAGTGACAGGGAGGGAGACTATGGCTACACCTTC
TRBV29-1,NA,TRBJ2-7,TRBD2,CSVDTQTSGGRQQYF,TGCAGCGTTGACACCCAGACTAGCGGAGGCCGCCAGCAGTACTTC
TRBV7-9,few,TRBJ1-2,NA,CASSQDQTGAYGYTF,TGTGCCAGCAGCCAAGATCAGACCGGGGCCTATGGCTACACCTTC
TRBV18,NA,TRBJ1-1,NA,CASSPQVLVNTEAFF,TGTGCCAGCTCACCCCAGGTTCTGGTGAACACTGAAGCTTTCTTT
TRBV4-1,NA,TRBJ1-2,NA,CASSQETTGANGYTF,TGCGCCAGCAGCCAAGAGACGACAGGCGCGAATGGCTACACCTTC
TRBV27,NA,TRBJ2-1,NA,CASSFIGLSHDNEQFF,TGTGCCAGCAGTTTCATAGGACTATCACACGACAATGAGCAGTTCTTC